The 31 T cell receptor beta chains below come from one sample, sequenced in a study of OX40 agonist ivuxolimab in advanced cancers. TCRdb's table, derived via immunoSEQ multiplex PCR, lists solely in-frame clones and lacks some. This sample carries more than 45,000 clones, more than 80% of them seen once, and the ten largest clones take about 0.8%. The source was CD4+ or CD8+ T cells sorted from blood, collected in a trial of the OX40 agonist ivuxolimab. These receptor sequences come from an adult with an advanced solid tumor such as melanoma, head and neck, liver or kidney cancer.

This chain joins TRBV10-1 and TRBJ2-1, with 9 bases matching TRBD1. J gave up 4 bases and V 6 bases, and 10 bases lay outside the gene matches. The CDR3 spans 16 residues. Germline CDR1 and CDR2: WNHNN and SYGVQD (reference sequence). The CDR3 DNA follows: TGCGCCAGCAGCCTTACGGGACAGGGAGGGTACAATGAGCAGTTCTTC. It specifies CASSLTGQGGYNEQFF.

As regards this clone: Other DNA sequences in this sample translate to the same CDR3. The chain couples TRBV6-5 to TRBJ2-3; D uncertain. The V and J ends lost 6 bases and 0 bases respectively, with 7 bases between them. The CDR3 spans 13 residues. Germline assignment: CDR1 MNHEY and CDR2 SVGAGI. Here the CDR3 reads CASSRDSTDTQYF. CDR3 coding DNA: TGTGCCAGCAGCCGAGACAGCACAGATACGCAGTATTTT.

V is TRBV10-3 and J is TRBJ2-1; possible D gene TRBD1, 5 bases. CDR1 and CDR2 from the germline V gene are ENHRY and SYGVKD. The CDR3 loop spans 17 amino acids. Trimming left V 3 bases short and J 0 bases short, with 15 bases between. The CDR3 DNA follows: TGTGCCATCAGTGACCCCAGGGCTCGGAGCTCCTACAATGAGCAGTTCTTC. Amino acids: CAISDPRARSSYNEQFF.

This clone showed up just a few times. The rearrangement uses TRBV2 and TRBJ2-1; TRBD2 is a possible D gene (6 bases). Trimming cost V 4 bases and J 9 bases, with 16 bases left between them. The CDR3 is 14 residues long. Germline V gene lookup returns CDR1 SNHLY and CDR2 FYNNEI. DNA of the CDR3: TGTGCCAGCAGTGCCGGGTCGGGGGATAGTGAGCAGTTCTTC. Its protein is CASSAGSGDSEQFF.

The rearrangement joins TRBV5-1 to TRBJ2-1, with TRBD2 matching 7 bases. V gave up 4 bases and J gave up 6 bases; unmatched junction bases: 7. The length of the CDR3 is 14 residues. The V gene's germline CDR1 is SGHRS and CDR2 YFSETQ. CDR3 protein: CASSAGEQTNEQFF. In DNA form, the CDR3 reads TGCGCCAGCAGCGCGGGGGAACAAACCAATGAGCAGTTCTTC.

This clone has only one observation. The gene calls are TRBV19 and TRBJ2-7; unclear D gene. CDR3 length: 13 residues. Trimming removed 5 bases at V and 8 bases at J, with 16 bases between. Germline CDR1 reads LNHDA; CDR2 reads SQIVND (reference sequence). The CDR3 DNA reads TGTGCCAGTAGTTCTGAGACACCAGGCAAGCAGTACTTC. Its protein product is CASSSETPGKQYF.

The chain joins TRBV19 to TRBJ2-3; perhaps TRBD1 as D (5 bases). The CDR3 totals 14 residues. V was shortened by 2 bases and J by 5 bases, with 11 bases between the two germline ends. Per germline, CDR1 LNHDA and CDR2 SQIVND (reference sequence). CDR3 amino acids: CASSIRKGIDTQYF. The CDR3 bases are TGTGCCAGTAGTATACGGAAGGGGATAGATACGCAGTATTTT.

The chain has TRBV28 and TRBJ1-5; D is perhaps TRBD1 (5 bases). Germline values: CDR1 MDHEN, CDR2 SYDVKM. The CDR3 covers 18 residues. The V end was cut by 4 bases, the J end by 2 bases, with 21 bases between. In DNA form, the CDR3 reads TGTGCCAGCAGTTCAAGACAGCGGTCATTAGGGGGCAATCAGCCCCAGCATTTT. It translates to CASSSRQRSLGGNQPQHF.

In DNA form, the CDR3 reads TGCAGCGTTGACAAGACAGGGGGCGGTGAGACCCAGTACTTC. This encodes CSVDKTGGGETQYF. The gene calls are TRBV29-1 and TRBJ2-5; the match to TRBD1 covers 10 bases. The CDR3 length is 14 residues. The germline V gene has CDR1 SQVTM and CDR2 ANQGSEA. V lost 3 bases to trimming and J lost 5 bases; unmatched junction nucleotides: 6.

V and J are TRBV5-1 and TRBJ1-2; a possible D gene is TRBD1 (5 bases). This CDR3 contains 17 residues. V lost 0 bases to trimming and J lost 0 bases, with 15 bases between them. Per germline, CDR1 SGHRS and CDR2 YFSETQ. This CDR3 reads CASSLVPTAQTNYGYTF. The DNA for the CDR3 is TGCGCCAGCAGCTTGGTGCCGACAGCCCAAACTAACTATGGCTACACCTTC.

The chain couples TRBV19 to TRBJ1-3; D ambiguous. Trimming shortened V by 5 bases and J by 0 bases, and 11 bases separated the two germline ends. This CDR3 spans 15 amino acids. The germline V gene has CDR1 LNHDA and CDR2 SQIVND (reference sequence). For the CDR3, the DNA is TGTGCCAGTAGTCGGGCAGGAAACTCTGGAAACACCATATATTTT. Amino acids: CASSRAGNSGNTIYF.

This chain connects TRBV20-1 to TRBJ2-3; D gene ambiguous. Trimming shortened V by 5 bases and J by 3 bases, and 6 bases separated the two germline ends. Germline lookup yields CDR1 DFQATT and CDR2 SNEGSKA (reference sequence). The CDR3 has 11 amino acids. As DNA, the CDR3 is TGCAGTGCTCTGTTGACAGATACGCAGTATTTT. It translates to CSALLTDTQYF.

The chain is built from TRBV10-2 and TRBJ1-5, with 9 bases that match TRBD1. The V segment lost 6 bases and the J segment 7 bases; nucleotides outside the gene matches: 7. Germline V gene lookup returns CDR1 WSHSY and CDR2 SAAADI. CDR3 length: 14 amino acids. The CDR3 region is CASSLQGAGQPQHF. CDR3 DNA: TGCGCCAGCAGCTTACAGGGGGCAGGCCAGCCCCAGCATTTT.

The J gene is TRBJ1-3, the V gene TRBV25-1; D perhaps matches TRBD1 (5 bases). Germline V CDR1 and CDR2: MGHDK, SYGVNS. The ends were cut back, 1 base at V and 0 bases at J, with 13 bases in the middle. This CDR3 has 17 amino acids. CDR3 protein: CASSELGLAYSGNTIYF. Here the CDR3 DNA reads TGTGCCAGCAGTGAATTGGGGCTGGCCTACTCTGGAAACACCATATATTTT.

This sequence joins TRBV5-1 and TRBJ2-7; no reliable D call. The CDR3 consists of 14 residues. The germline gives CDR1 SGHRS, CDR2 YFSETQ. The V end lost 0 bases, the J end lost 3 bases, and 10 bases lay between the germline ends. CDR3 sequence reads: CASSLVPGDYEQYF. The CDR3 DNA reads TGCGCCAGCAGCTTGGTTCCAGGAGACTACGAGCAGTACTTC.

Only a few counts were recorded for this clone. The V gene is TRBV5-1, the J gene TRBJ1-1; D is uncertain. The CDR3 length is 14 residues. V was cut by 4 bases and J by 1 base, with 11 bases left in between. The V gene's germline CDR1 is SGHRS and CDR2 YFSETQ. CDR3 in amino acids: CASSIRDPNTEAFF. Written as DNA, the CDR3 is TGCGCCAGCAGCATAAGGGATCCGAACACTGAAGCTTTCTTT.

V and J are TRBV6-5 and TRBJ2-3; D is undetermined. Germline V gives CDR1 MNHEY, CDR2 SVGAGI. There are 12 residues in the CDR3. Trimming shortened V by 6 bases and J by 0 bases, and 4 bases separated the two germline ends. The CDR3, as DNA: TGTGCCAGCAGCTCTAGCACAGATACGCAGTATTTT. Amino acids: CASSSSTDTQYF.

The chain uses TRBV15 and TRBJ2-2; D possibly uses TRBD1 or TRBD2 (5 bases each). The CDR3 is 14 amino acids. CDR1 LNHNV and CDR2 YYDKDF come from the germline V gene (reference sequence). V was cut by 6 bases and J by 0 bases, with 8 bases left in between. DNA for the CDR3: TGTGCCACCAGTCGGGGCTCGAACACCGGGGAGCTGTTTTTT. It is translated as CATSRGSNTGELFF.

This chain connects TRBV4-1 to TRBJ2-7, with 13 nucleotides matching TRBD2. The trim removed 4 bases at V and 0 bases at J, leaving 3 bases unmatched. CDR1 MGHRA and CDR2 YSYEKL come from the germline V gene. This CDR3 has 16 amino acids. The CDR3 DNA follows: TGCGCCAGCAGCCTAGGGACTAGCGGGGTCTCCTACGAGCAGTACTTC. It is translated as CASSLGTSGVSYEQYF.

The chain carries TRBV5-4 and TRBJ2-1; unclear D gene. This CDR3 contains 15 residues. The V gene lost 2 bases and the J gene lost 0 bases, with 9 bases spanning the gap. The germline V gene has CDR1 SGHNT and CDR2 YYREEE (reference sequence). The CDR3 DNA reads TGTGCCAGCAGCTTACGACGGAGCTCCTACAATGAGCAGTTCTTC. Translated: CASSLRRSSYNEQFF.

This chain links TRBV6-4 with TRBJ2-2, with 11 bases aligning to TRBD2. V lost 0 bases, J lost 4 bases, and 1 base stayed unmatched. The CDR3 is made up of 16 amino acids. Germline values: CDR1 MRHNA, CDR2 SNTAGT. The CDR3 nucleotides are TGTGCCAGCAGTGACTCCACTAGCGGGGGCACCGGGGAGCTGTTTTTT. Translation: CASSDSTSGGTGELFF.

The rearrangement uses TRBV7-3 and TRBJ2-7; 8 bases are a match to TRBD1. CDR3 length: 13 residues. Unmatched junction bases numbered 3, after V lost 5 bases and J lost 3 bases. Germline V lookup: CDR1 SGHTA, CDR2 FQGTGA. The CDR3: CASSPGTGYEQYF. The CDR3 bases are TGTGCCAGCAGCCCCGGGACAGGCTACGAGCAGTACTTC.

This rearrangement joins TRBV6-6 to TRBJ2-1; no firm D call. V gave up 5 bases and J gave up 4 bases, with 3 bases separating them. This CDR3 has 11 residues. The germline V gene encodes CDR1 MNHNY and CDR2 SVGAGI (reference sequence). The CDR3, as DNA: TGTGCCAGCAGTCGTTACAATGAGCAGTTCTTC. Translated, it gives CASSRYNEQFF.

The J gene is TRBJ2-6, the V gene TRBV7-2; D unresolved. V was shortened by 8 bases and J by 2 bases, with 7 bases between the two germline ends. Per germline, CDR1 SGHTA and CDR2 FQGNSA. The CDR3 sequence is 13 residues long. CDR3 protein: CASGVAGANVLTF. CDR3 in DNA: TGTGCCAGCGGCGTCGCTGGGGCCAACGTCCTGACTTTC.

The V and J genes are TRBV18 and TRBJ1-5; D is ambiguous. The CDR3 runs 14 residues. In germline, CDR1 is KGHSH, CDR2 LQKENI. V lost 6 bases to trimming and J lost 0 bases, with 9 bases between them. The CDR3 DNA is TGTGCCAGCTCGCCGACGGATAGCAATCAGCCCCAGCATTTT. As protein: CASSPTDSNQPQHF.

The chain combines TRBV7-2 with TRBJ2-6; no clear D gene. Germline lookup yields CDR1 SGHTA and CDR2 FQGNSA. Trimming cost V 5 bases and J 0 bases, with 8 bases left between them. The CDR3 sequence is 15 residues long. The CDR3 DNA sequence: TGTGCCAGCAGCCTATTAAGCTCTGGGGCCAACGTCCTGACTTTC. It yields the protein CASSLLSSGANVLTF.

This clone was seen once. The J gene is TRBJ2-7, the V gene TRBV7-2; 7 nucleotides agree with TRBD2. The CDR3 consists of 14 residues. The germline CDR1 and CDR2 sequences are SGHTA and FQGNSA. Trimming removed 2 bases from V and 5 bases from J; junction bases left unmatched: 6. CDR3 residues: CASSLKLGGNEQYF. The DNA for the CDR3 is TGTGCCAGCAGCTTAAAGCTCGGGGGGAACGAGCAGTACTTC.

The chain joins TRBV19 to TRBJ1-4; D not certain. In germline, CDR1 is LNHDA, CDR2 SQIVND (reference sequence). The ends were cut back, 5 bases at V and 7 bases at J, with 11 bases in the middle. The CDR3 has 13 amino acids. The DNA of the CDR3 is TGTGCCAGTAGTGTCGGGATCCTTGAAAAACTGTTTTTT. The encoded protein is CASSVGILEKLFF.

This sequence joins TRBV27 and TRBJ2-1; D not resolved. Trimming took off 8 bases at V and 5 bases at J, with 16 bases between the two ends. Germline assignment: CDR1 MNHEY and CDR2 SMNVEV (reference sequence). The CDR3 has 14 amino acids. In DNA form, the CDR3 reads TGTGCCAGCGTAGACCTCGGACGGAACAATGAGCAGTTCTTC. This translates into CASVDLGRNNEQFF.

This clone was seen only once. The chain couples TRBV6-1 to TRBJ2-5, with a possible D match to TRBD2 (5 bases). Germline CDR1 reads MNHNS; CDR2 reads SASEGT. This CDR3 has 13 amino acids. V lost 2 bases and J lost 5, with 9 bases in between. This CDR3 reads CASSESGIETQYF. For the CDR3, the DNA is TGTGCCAGCAGTGAATCCGGGATTGAGACCCAGTACTTC.

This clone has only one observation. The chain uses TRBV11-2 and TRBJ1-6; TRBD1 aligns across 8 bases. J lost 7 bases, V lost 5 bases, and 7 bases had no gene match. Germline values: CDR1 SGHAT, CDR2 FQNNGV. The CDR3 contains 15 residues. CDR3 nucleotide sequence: TGTGCCAGCAGCGCCGGACAGGGCCACAATTCACCCCTCCACTTT. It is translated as CASSAGQGHNSPLHF.